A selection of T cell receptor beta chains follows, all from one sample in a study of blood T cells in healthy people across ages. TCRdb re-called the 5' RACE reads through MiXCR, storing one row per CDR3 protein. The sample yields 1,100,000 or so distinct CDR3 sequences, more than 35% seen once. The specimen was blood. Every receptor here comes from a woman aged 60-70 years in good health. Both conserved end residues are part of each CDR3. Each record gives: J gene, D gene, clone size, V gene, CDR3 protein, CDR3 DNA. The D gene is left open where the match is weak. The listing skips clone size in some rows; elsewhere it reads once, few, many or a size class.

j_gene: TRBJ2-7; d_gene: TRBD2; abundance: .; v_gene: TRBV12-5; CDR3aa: CASTRPGTSIANSYEQYF; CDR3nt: TGTGCTAGTACTCGCCCCGGGACTAGCATTGCGAACTCCTACGAGCAGTACTTC
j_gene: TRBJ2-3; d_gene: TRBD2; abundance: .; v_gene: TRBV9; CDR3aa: CASSVASGRDTDTQYF; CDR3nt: TGTGCCAGCAGCGTGGCGAGCGGGAGGGACACAGATACGCAGTATTTT
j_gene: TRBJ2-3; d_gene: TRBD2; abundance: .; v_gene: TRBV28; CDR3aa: CASLESGRGTDTQYF; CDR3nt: TGTGCCAGCCTGGAGAGCGGGAGAGGCACAGATACGCAGTATTTT
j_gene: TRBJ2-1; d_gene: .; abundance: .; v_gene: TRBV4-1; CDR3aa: CASSPTKTGTFKNEQFF; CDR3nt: TGCGCCAGCAGCCCCACCAAAACCGGGACTTTTAAGAATGAGCAGTTCTTC
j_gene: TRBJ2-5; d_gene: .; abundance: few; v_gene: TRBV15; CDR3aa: CATSRGGRQNQETQYF; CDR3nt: TGTGCCACCAGCAGAGGGGGGAGACAGAACCAAGAGACCCAGTACTTC
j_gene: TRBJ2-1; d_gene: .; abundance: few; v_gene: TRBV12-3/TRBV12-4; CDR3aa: CASSFWSSSYNEQFF; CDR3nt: TGTGCCAGCAGTTTCTGGAGCAGCTCCTACAATGAGCAGTTCTTC
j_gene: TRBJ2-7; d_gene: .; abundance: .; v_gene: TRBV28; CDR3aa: CAGSRGTEQYF; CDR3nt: TGTGCCGGCAGTCGGGGTACTGAGCAGTACTTC
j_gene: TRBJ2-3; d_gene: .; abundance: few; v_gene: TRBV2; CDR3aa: CASSEAGGFATDTQYF; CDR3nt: TGTGCCAGCAGTGAAGCTGGCGGGTTCGCCACAGATACGCAGTATTTT
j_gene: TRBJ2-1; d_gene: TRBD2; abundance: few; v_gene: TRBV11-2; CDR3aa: CASSFIGLAVSGSSYNEQFF; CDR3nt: TGTGCCAGCAGCTTCATTGGACTAGCGGTCTCCGGAAGCTCCTACAATGAGCAGTTCTTC
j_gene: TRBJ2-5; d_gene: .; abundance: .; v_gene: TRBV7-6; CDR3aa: CTSSFLGAGETQYF; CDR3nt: TGTACCAGCAGCTTTTTGGGGGCAGGAGAGACCCAGTACTTC
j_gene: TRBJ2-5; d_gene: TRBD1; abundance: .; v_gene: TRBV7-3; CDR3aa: CASSLKGGPQETQYF; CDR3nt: TGTGCCAGCAGCTTAAAAGGGGGCCCCCAGGAGACCCAGTACTTC
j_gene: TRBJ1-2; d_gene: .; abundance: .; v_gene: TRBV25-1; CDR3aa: CASSEKYGYTF; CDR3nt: TGTGCCAGCAGTGAAAAGTATGGCTACACCTTC
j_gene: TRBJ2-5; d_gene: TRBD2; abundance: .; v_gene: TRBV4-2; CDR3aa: CASSQSPTSGYQEAQYF; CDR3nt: TGTGCCAGCAGCCAAAGCCCCACTAGCGGGTACCAAGAGGCCCAGTACTTC